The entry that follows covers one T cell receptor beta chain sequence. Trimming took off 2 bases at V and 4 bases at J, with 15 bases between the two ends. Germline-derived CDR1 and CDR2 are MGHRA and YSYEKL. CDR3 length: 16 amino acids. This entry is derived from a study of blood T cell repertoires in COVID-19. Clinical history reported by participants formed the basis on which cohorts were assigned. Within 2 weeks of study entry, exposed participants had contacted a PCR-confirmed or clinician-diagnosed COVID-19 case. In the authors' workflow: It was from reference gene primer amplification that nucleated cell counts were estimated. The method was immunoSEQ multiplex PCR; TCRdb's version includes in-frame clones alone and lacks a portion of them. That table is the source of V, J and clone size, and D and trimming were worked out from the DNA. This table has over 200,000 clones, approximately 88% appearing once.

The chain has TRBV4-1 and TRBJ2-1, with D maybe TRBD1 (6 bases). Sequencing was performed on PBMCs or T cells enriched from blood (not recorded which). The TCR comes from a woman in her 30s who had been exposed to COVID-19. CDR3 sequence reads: CASSQIMGARYNEQFF. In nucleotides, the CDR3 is TGCGCCAGCAGCCAAATAATGGGGGCGCGATACAATGAGCAGTTCTTC.